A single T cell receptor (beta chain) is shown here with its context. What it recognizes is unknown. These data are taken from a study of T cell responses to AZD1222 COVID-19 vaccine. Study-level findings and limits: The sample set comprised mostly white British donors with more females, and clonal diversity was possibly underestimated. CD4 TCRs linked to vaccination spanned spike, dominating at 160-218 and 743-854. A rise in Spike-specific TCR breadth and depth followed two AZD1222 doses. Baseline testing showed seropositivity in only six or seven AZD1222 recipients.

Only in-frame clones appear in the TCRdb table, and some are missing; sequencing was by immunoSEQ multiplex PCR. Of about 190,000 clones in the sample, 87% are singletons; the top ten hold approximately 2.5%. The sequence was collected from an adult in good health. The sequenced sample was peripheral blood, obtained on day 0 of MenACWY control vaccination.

The CDR3 spells CASSPSPPSNTEAFF. DNA for the CDR3: TGTGCCAGCTCACCAAGTCCCCCAAGCAACACTGAAGCTTTCTTT. J is TRBJ1-1 and V is TRBV18; no reliable D call. Germline assignment: CDR1 KGHSH and CDR2 LQKENI. The CDR3 runs 15 residues. V was pared by 2 bases and J by 2 bases, with 12 bases between.